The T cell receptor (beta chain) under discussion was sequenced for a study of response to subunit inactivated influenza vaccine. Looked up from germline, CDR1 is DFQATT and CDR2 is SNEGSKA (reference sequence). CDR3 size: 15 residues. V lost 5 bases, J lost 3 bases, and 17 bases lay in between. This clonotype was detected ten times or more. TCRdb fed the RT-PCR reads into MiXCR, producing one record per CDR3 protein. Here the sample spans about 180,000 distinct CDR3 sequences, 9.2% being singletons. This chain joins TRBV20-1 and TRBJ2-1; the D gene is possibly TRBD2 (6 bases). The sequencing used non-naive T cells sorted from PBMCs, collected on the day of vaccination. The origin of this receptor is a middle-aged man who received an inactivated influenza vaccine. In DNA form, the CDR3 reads TGCAGTGCTCCGCCGGGGGAAGTTGGCTACAATGAGCAGTTCTTC. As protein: CSAPPGEVGYNEQFF.